This T cell receptor beta chain originates from a study of T-cell reconstitution after alpha-beta-depleted transplantation in children. It was with unique molecular identifiers that the TCRbeta library was prepared. TCRdb called the PCR reads again in MiXCR, with one record for every CDR3 protein. The sample includes hundreds of thousands of distinct CDR3 sequences, 13% of them seen just once. The CDR3 sequence is 16 residues long. V gave up 0 bases and J gave up 5 bases, with 13 bases separating them. The germline CDR1 and CDR2 sequences are LGHNT and FRNRAP. The receptor was derived from a human donor who donated a stem cell graft to a child with Fanconi anemia. The sequencing here drew on PBMCs, taken from the stem cell graft. V and J are TRBV12-5 and TRBJ2-2; weak D call: TRBD2 (6 bases). The CDR3 DNA reads as TGTGCTAGTGGTTTGGTACTAGCCCAGTCAACCGGGGAGCTGTTTTTT. It specifies CASGLVLAQSTGELFF.